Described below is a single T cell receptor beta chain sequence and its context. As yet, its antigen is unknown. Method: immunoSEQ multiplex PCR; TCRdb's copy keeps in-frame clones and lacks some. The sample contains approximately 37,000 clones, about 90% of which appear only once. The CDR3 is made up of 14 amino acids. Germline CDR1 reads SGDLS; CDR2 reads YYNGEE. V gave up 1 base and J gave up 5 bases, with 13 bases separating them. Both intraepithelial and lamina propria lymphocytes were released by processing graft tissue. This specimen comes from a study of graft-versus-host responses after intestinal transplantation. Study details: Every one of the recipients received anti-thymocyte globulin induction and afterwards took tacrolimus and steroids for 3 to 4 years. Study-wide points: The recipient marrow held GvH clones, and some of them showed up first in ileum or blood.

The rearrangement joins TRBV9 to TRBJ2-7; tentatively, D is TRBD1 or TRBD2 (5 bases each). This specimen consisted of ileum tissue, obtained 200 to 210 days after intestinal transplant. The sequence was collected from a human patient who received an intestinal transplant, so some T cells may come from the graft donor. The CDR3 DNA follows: TGTGCCAGCAGCGTACAGGGAGAGCAAGACGAGCAGTACTTC. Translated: CASSVQGEQDEQYF.